This passage covers 4 T cell receptor beta chains from one sample sequenced in a study of T-cell memory formation after mild COVID-19. Each CDR3 protein gets one entry after TCRdb re-called the 5' RACE reads with MiXCR. The sample yields 80,000 to 130,000 distinct CDR3 sequences, around 10% seen once. The sample was PBMCs or a T cell subset sorted from them (not recorded which). All receptors come from a man aged 18 to 29 who had mild COVID-19 (a few samples of this study predate the infection). Cell type and time point are not known.

This chain joins TRBV27 and TRBJ1-2; D is unresolved. The CDR3 has 14 residues. Germline-derived CDR1 and CDR2 are MNHEY and SMNVEV (reference sequence). V lost 2 bases, J lost 8 bases, and 15 bases lay in between. CDR3 in DNA: TGTGCCAGCAGTTTAGGAGCAGGCCCATGGGGCTACACCTTC. It is translated as CASSLGAGPWGYTF.

There are a few counts of this clonotype. This chain connects TRBV18 to TRBJ2-3; D unresolved. Trimming pared 4 bases from V and 1 base from J, leaving 12 bases between. Germline CDR1 reads KGHSH; CDR2 reads LQKENI. CDR3 length equals 15 residues. In nucleotides, the CDR3 is TGTGCCAGCTCACAAGATAGGACCGGCACAGATACGCAGTATTTT. This translates into CASSQDRTGTDTQYF.

As regards this clonotype: It may be a read error: a sequence one base away is much more abundant. The V and J genes are TRBV5-1 and TRBJ1-2; D is perhaps TRBD1 (5 bases). CDR1 and CDR2 from the germline V gene are SGHRS and YFSETQ. The CDR3 is 15 residues long. CDR3 amino acids: CASCPRDPGFHGYAF. In nucleotides, the CDR3 is TGCGCCAGCTGTCCAAGGGATCCAGGGTTTCATGGCTACGCCTTC.

This clonotype showed up just a few times. The V gene is TRBV4-3, the J gene TRBJ2-3, with TRBD1 matching 8 bases. Trimming cost V 0 bases and J 1 base; bases outside gene matches: 3. Germline loops: CDR1 LGHNA, CDR2 YSLEER. The CDR3 extends over 16 amino acids. CDR3 in amino acids: CASSQDSDRGTDTQYF. DNA of the CDR3: TGCGCCAGCAGCCAAGACTCGGACAGGGGCACAGATACGCAGTATTTT.